Listed here is a single T cell receptor (beta chain). The sample comes from a study of control samples from healthy donors and cancer patients. The repertoire was sequenced with immunoSEQ multiplex PCR; TCRdb's copy has only in-frame clones and lacks some. Among around 170,000 clones, around 90% were seen once, and the ten largest hold approximately 0.7%. Germline lookup yields CDR1 KGHSH and CDR2 LQKENI. V shed 2 bases, J shed 7 bases, and the junction held 12 bases outside the gene matches. This CDR3 is built from 16 residues. Sample: blood. This TCR was sampled from a woman in her 30s in good health. The chain combines TRBV18 with TRBJ1-2; TRBD1 matches at 8 bases. The CDR3, as DNA: TGTGCCAGCTCACCATCCCCAGGGGGCATAGAGAGTGGCTACACCTTC. Residues: CASSPSPGGIESGYTF.